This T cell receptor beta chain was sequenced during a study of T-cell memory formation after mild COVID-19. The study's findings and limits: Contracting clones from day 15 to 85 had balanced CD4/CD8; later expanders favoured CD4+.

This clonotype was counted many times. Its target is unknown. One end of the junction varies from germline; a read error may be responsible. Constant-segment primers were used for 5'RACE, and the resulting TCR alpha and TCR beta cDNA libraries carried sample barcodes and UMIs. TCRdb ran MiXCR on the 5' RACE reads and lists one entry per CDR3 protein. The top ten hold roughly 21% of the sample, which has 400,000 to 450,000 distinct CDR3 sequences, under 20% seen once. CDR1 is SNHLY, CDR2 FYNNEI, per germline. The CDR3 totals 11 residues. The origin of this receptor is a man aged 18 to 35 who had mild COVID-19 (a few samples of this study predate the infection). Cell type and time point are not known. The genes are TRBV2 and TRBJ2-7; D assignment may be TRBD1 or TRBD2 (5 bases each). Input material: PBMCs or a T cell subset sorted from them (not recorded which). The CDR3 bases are TGCGCCAGCAGTGGGGGTTACGAGCAGTACTTC. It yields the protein CASSGGYEQYF.